The source of this TCR beta chain is a study of graft-versus-host responses after intestinal transplantation. Study-wide context: Recipients underwent multivisceral, liver-intestinal, or isolated intestinal transplants. General study findings and limits: Elevated graft-versus-host to host-versus-graft clonal ratios in allografts were recorded for patients with graft-donor T cell macrochimerism.

This clone appeared a single time. Its antigen remains unknown. TCRdb's table, derived via immunoSEQ multiplex PCR, lists solely in-frame clones and lacks some. The table lists under 80,000 clones, about nine tenths of them singletons. This CDR3 comprises 14 residues. Germline V gives CDR1 MNHNS, CDR2 SASEGT. V dropped 2 bases and J dropped 6 bases, with 10 bases sitting between them. The source of this sequence is a human patient who received an intestinal transplant, so some T cells may come from the graft donor. The chain combines TRBV6-1 with TRBJ2-2; D is unresolved. The sequences come from PBMCs, collected 98 days after intestinal transplantation. Written as DNA, the CDR3 is TGTGCCAGCAGTGAAACAGAAAAGGCCGGGGAGCTGTTTTTT. Encoded protein: CASSETEKAGELFF.